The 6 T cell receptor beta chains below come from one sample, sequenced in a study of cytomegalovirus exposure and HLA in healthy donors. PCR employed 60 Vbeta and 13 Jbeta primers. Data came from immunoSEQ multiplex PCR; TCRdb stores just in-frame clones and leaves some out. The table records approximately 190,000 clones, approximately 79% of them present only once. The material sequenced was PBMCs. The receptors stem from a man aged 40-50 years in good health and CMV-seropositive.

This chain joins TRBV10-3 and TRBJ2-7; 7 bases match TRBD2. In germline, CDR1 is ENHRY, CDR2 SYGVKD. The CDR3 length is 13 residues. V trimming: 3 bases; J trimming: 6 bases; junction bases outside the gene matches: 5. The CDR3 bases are TGTGCCATCAGTGATGGGGGGGTAGTCGAGCAGTACTTC. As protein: CAISDGGVVEQYF.

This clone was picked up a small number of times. The CDR3 DNA reads TGTGCCAGCAGTGAAAGTACAGTTGGTGGCTACACCTTC. It specifies CASSESTVGGYTF. The chain uses TRBV6-1 and TRBJ1-2; D ambiguous. Trimming removed 2 bases from V and 7 bases from J, with 11 bases in between. There are 13 residues in the CDR3. CDR1 is MNHNS and CDR2 is SASEGT in the germline V gene.

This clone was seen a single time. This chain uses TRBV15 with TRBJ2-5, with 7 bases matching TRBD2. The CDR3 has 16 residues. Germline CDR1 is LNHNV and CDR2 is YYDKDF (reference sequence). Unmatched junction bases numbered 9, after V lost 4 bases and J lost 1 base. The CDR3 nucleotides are TGTGCCACCAGCACGTCCCCTAGGACTAGCCAAGAGACCCAGTACTTC. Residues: CATSTSPRTSQETQYF.

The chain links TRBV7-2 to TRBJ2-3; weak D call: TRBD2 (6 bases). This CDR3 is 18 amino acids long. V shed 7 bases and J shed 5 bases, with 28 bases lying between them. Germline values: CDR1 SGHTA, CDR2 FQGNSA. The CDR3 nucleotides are TGTGCCAGCACCATTGGGAGGTACGGGGCCAAGCTAGAAGATACGCAGTATTTT. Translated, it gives CASTIGRYGAKLEDTQYF. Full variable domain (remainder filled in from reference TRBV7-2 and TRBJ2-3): GAGVSQSPSNKVTEKGKDVELRCDPISGHTALYWYRQSLGQGLEFLIYFQGNSAPDKSGLPSDRFSAERTGGSVSTLTIQRTQQEDSAVYLCASTIGRYGAKLEDTQYFGPGTRLTVL.

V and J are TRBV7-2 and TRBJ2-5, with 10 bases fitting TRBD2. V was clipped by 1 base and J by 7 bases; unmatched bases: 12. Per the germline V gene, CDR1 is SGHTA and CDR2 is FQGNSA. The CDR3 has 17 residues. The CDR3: CASSLESGGARGVTQYF. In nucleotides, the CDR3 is TGTGCCAGCAGCTTAGAGAGCGGGGGGGCCCGTGGGGTGACCCAGTACTTC. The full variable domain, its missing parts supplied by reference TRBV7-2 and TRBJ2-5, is GAGVSQSPSNKVTEKGKDVELRCDPISGHTALYWYRQSLGQGLEFLIYFQGNSAPDKSGLPSDRFSAERTGGSVSTLTIQRTQQEDSAVYLCASSLESGGARGVTQYFGPGTRLLVL.

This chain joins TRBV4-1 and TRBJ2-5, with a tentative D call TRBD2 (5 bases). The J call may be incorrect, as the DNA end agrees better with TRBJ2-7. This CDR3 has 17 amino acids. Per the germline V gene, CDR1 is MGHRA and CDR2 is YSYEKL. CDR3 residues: CASSQDVEVGGRYEQYF. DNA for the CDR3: TGCGCCAGCAGCCAAGATGTGGAGGTCGGCGGCCGCTACGAGCAGTACTTC.